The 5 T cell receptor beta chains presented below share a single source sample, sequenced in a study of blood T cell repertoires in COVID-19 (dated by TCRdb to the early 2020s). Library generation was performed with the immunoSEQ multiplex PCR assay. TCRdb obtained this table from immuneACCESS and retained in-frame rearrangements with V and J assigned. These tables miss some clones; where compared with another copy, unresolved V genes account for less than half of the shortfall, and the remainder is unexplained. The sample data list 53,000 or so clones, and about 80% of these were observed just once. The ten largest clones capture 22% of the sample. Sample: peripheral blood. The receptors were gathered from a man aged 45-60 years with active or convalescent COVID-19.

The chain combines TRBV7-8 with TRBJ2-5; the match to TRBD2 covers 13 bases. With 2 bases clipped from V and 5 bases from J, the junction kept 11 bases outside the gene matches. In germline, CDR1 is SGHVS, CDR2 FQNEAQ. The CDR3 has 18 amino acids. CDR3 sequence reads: CASSLSGTSGNRGETQYF. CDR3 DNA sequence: TGTGCCAGCAGCTTATCGGGGACTAGCGGGAATCGAGGGGAGACCCAGTACTTC.

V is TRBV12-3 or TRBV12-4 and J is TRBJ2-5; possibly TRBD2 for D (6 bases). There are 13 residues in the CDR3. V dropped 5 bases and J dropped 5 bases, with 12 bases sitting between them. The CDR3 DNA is TGTGCCAGCAGTCACCCGCTAGCGGAGACCCAGTACTTC. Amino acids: CASSHPLAETQYF.

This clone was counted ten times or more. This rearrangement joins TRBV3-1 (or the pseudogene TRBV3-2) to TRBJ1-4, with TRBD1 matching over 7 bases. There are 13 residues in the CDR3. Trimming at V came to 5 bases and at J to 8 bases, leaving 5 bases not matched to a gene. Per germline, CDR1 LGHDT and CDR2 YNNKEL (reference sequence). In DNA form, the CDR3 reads TGTGCCAGCAGCACACGACAGGGAGAAAAACTGTTTTTT. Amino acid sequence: CASSTRQGEKLFF.

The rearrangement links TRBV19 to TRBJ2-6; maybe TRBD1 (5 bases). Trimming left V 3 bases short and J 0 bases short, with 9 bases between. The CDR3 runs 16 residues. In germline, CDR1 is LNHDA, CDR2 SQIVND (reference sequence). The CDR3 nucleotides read TGTGCCAGTAGTATGGGGCTCTTCTCTGGGGCCAACGTCCTGACTTTC. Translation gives CASSMGLFSGANVLTF.

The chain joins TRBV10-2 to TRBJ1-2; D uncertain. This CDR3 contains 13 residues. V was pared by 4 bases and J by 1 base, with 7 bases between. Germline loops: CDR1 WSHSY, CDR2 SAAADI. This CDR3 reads CASSGLVNYGYTF. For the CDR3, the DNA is TGCGCCAGCAGTGGACTAGTTAACTATGGCTACACCTTC.